These 32 T cell receptor beta chains came from one sample sequenced in a study of blood T cell repertoires in COVID-19 (dated by TCRdb to the early 2020s). To prepare the library, the immunoSEQ multiplex PCR assay was applied. In its TCRdb copy, this immuneACCESS table keeps in-frame sequences only and misses some clones. Where compared with another copy, unresolved V genes explain less than half of these, and the others have no known cause. The sample table contains some 190,000 clones; only one count was recorded for roughly 88% of them. The ten top clones hold 1.5% of the sample. What was sequenced was peripheral blood. Receptor source: a man aged 18 to 30 with active or convalescent COVID-19.

V gene TRBV18 combines with J gene TRBJ2-7; the match to TRBD1 covers 9 bases. The CDR3 loop spans 14 amino acids. Germline V gives CDR1 KGHSH, CDR2 LQKENI. Trimming removed 4 bases from V and 4 bases from J; junction bases left unmatched: 5. This CDR3 reads CASSLDRGSYEQYF. The CDR3 region has the DNA TGTGCCAGCTCACTCGACAGGGGGTCTTACGAGCAGTACTTC.

This sequence joins TRBV7-2 and TRBJ1-2; D is unresolved. The CDR3 totals 14 residues. Per the germline V gene, CDR1 is SGHTA and CDR2 is FQGNSA. Trimming removed 3 bases at V and 5 bases at J, with 13 bases between. The CDR3 bases are TGTGCCAGCAGCTTGGCGGAATCCCTATATGGCTACACCTTC. Translated: CASSLAESLYGYTF. Together with reference TRBV7-2 and TRBJ1-2, the CDR3 gives the full variable domain: GAGVSQSPSNKVTEKGKDVELRCDPISGHTALYWYRQSLGQGLEFLIYFQGNSAPDKSGLPSDRFSAERTGGSVSTLTIQRTQQEDSAVYLCASSLAESLYGYTFGSGTRLTVV.

The chain joins TRBV6-5 to TRBJ2-1; maybe TRBD2 (6 bases). In germline, CDR1 is MNHEY, CDR2 SVGAGI. This CDR3 comprises 14 residues. The V end was cut by 7 bases, the J end by 5 bases, with 15 bases between. DNA of the CDR3: TGTGCCAGCACTCCCCGGGGGTTCCACAATGAGCAGTTCTTC. Encoded protein: CASTPRGFHNEQFF.

V gene TRBV10-1 combines with J gene TRBJ1-5, with TRBD1 matching over 7 bases. The germline V gene encodes CDR1 WNHNN and CDR2 SYGVQD (reference sequence). The trim removed 5 bases at V and 9 bases at J, leaving 7 bases unmatched. This CDR3 has 13 amino acids. CDR3 loop: CASSKTGDRPQHF. The DNA of the CDR3 is TGCGCCAGCAGTAAAACAGGGGATCGGCCCCAGCATTTT.

The CDR3 sequence: CASSDRQYGYTF. For the CDR3, the DNA is TGTGCCAGCAGCGACCGACAGTATGGCTACACCTTC. This chain connects TRBV5-6 to TRBJ1-2; weak D call: TRBD1 (5 bases). In germline, CDR1 is SGHDT, CDR2 YYEEEE. The CDR3 sequence is 12 residues long. Trimming took 4 bases from V and 5 from J, leaving 9 bases between them.

This chain uses TRBV19 with TRBJ1-2; D ambiguous. The CDR3 contains 12 residues. The V and J ends lost 3 bases and 4 bases respectively, with 6 bases between them. CDR1 and CDR2 (germline): LNHDA, SQIVND (reference sequence). CDR3 nucleotides: TGTGCCAGTAGTATCCTCCCCTATGGCTACACCTTC. Protein product: CASSILPYGYTF.

The chain joins TRBV4-2 to TRBJ2-1; TRBD2 matches 11 bases. With V trimmed by 0 bases and J by 2 bases, 3 bases remained unmatched. The germline CDR1 and CDR2 sequences are LGHNA and YNFKEQ. The CDR3 is 17 residues long. CDR3: CASSQDLAGGPYNEQFF. In DNA form, the CDR3 reads TGTGCCAGCAGCCAAGATCTAGCGGGAGGTCCCTACAATGAGCAGTTCTTC.

This clone was picked up a small number of times. J is TRBJ1-3 and V is TRBV19; D unclear. Deletions cut 3 bases from V and 2 bases from J, with 11 bases between. The germline V gene encodes CDR1 LNHDA and CDR2 SQIVND (reference sequence). The CDR3 has 15 residues. As DNA, the CDR3 is TGTGCCAGTAGTATCCGGGAAACTCCTGGAAACACCATATATTTT. It codes for CASSIRETPGNTIYF.

The CDR3 region is CASTEQGGAGEAFF. The CDR3 nucleotides are TGTGCCAGCACCGAACAGGGGGGGGCGGGTGAAGCTTTCTTT. The gene calls are TRBV28 and TRBJ1-1, with 8 bases aligning to TRBD1. The CDR3 is 14 residues long. V shed 7 bases, J shed 7 bases, and the junction held 11 bases outside the gene matches. Germline values: CDR1 MDHEN, CDR2 SYDVKM.

The chain recombines TRBV11-2 with TRBJ1-2, with 8 bases aligning to TRBD1. Germline V gene data show CDR1 as SGHAT and CDR2 as FQNNGV. The CDR3 length is 16 residues. J lost 6 bases, V lost 1 base, and 10 bases had no gene match. For the CDR3, the DNA is TGTGCCAGCAGCTTAGTGGTCAGGGGGCTGCTTGATGGCTACACCTTC. Translating gives CASSLVVRGLLDGYTF. Together with reference TRBV11-2 and TRBJ1-2, the CDR3 gives the full variable domain: EAGVAQSPRYKIIEKRQSVAFWCNPISGHATLYWYQQILGQGPKLLIQFQNNGVVDDSQLPKDRFSAERLKGVDSTLKIQPAKLEDSAVYLCASSLVVRGLLDGYTFGSGTRLTVV.

DNA for the CDR3: TGTGCCAGTAGTGGCAGGGTCTCAGAGACCCAGTACTTC. Its translation: CASSGRVSETQYF. The V and J genes are TRBV19 and TRBJ2-5; a weak D match, TRBD1 (5 bases). CDR1 and CDR2 from the germline V gene are LNHDA and SQIVND (reference sequence). V lost 5 bases, J lost 4 bases, and 11 bases lay in between. The CDR3 runs to 13 residues. Full variable domain (rest looked up from reference TRBV19 and TRBJ2-5): DGGITQSPKYLFRKEGQNVTLSCEQNLNHDAMYWYRQDPGQGLRLIYYSQIVNDFQKGDIAEGYSVSREKKESFPLTVTSAQKNPTAFYLCASSGRVSETQYFGPGTRLLVL.

The chain combines TRBV27 with TRBJ1-2; no reliable D call. The CDR3 covers 13 residues. Germline CDR1 MNHEY, CDR2 SMNVEV (reference sequence). V dropped 0 bases and J dropped 8 bases, with 10 bases sitting between them. CDR3 loop: CASSLSGIGGYTF. The CDR3, as DNA: TGTGCCAGCAGTTTATCCGGGATCGGCGGCTACACCTTC.

V gene TRBV7-9 combines with J gene TRBJ2-1, with 8 bases aligning to TRBD1. The CDR3 spans 16 residues. After removal of 1 base from V and 5 bases from J, the junction contained 7 bases not matched to a gene. Germline CDR1 reads SEHNR; CDR2 reads FQNEAQ (reference sequence). The CDR3: CASSLGRTGIDNEQFF. CDR3 DNA: TGTGCCAGCAGCTTAGGTCGGACAGGGATTGACAATGAGCAGTTCTTC.

This chain uses TRBV30 with TRBJ2-2; the match to TRBD2 covers 8 bases. CDR3 length: 15 amino acids. V trimming: 5 bases; J trimming: 3 bases; junction bases outside the gene matches: 8. Per germline, CDR1 GTSNPN and CDR2 SVGIG (reference sequence). This chain's CDR3 is CAWSAGRGDTGELFF. For the CDR3, the DNA is TGTGCCTGGTCAGCAGGGCGGGGGGACACCGGGGAGCTGTTTTTT.

The rearrangement joins TRBV7-9 to TRBJ1-2, with 11 bases fitting TRBD1. The V gene end was trimmed by 2 bases and the J gene end by 7 bases; junction bases not matched to a gene: 12. The CDR3 is 17 residues long. Germline V gene sequence: CDR1 SEHNR, CDR2 FQNEAQ (reference sequence). This CDR3 reads CASSLSWDRGISGGYTF. The CDR3 region has the DNA TGTGCCAGCAGCTTAAGCTGGGACAGGGGGATATCAGGTGGCTACACCTTC.

The chain recombines TRBV7-2 with TRBJ2-3; D unclear. The V gene lost 5 bases and the J gene lost 7 bases, with 7 bases spanning the gap. CDR1 and CDR2 (germline): SGHTA, FQGNSA. CDR3 length equals 11 residues. The CDR3 DNA reads as TGTGCCAGCAGCGAACAAAATACGCAGTATTTT. Translation gives CASSEQNTQYF.

The chain links TRBV11-2 to TRBJ2-3; 7 nucleotides align to TRBD1. With V trimmed by 5 bases and J by 4 bases, 3 bases remained unmatched. Germline V gene data show CDR1 as SGHAT and CDR2 as FQNNGV. This CDR3 contains 13 residues. CDR3 loop: CASSMTGPDTQYF. DNA of the CDR3: TGTGCCAGCAGCATGACAGGGCCAGATACGCAGTATTTT.

The genes are TRBV6-6 and TRBJ2-2; TRBD2 agrees at 11 bases. The CDR3 is made up of 16 amino acids. Per the germline V gene, CDR1 is MNHNY and CDR2 is SVGAGI (reference sequence). Trimming took 6 bases from V and 4 from J; bases not matched to a gene: 7. The DNA for the CDR3 is TGTGCCAGCAGACCACTAGCGGGAGACAGCACCGGGGAGCTGTTTTTT. Translated, it gives CASRPLAGDSTGELFF.

This clone occurred once. The chain combines TRBV2 with TRBJ1-5, with 9 bases matching TRBD1. This CDR3 region has 15 residues. Germline CDR1 is SNHLY and CDR2 is FYNNEI. The ends lost 6 bases at V and 0 bases at J; junction bases unmatched: 3. CDR3 in DNA: TGTGCCAGCAGCACGGACAGGGGTAGCAATCAGCCCCAGCATTTT. This codes for CASSTDRGSNQPQHF.

This chain connects TRBV27 to TRBJ2-2, with TRBD2 matching 7 bases. The CDR3 totals 15 residues. Germline V gives CDR1 MNHEY, CDR2 SMNVEV (reference sequence). V was pared by 4 bases and J by 6 bases, with 8 bases of the junction left unmatched. The CDR3 loop is CASSWGGFSAGELFF. Written as DNA, the CDR3 is TGTGCCAGCAGTTGGGGGGGATTCTCTGCCGGGGAGCTGTTTTTT.

V gene TRBV28 combines with J gene TRBJ2-7, with D hard to call. The ends were cut back, 1 base at V and 5 bases at J, with 6 bases in the middle. CDR3 length: 12 residues. CDR1 and CDR2 from the germline V gene are MDHEN and SYDVKM. CDR3 sequence reads: CASSLLRNEQYF. The CDR3 coding sequence is TGTGCCAGCAGTTTATTGCGGAACGAGCAGTACTTC.

The chain carries TRBV7-2 and TRBJ2-1, with TRBD2 as a possible D gene (6 bases). The CDR3 consists of 15 residues. V lost 5 bases and J lost 10, with 21 bases in between. Germline CDR1 and CDR2: SGHTA and FQGNSA. CDR3 amino acids: CASSPGTGSLWEQFF. The CDR3 DNA reads as TGTGCCAGCAGCCCGGGGACTGGGTCTCTTTGGGAGCAGTTCTTC.

V is TRBV28 and J is TRBJ2-1; TRBD2 matches at 15 bases. Germline trimming cut 3 bases from V and 6 bases from J; bases unmatched to any gene: 6. Germline V CDR1 and CDR2: MDHEN, SYDVKM. The length of the CDR3 is 17 residues. CDR3 nucleotide sequence: TGTGCCAGCAGTTTTTCCGGGGGACTAGCGGGAGGCAATGAGCAGTTCTTC. Amino acids: CASSFSGGLAGGNEQFF.

The chain combines TRBV2 with TRBJ2-3; D uncertain. The CDR3 is made up of 13 amino acids. The V gene's germline CDR1 is SNHLY and CDR2 FYNNEI. The ends were cut back, 6 bases at V and 0 bases at J, with 7 bases in the middle. Here the CDR3 reads CASRVESTDTQYF. CDR3 nucleotide sequence: TGTGCCAGCAGAGTAGAGAGCACAGATACGCAGTATTTT.

The chain combines TRBV3-1 (or the pseudogene TRBV3-2) with TRBJ2-3, with 12 bases identical to TRBD2. This CDR3 has 18 residues. Germline V gene lookup returns CDR1 LGHDT and CDR2 YNNKEL (reference sequence). Trimming cost V 3 bases and J 4 bases; bases outside gene matches: 11. The DNA of the CDR3 is TGTGCCAGCAGCCAGGATGGACTAGCGGGAAGGGATTCAGATACGCAGTATTTT. Translated: CASSQDGLAGRDSDTQYF.

V is TRBV18 and J is TRBJ2-1; TRBD1 might be the D (5 bases). CDR1 KGHSH and CDR2 LQKENI come from the germline V gene. V was shortened by 2 bases and J by 3 bases, with 11 bases between the two germline ends. The CDR3 spans 15 residues. For the CDR3, the DNA is TGTGCCAGCTCACCAGGGGCAGCTAGCTACAATGAGCAGTTCTTC. Its protein is CASSPGAASYNEQFF.

Only a few counts were recorded for this clone. The V gene is TRBV27, the J gene TRBJ2-2, with D perhaps matching TRBD2 (6 bases). Trimming removed 7 bases at V and 0 bases at J, with 12 bases between. The CDR3 spans 15 residues. From germline, CDR1 is MNHEY and CDR2 SMNVEV (reference sequence). The CDR3 reads CASNRLATNTGELFF. The CDR3, as DNA: TGTGCCAGCAATAGGCTAGCGACGAACACCGGGGAGCTGTTTTTT.

V is TRBV4-3 and J is TRBJ1-4; D gene uncertain. Germline CDR1 and CDR2: LGHNA and YSLEER. V was clipped by 0 bases and J by 7 bases, with 9 bases between them. This CDR3 region has 14 residues. This chain's CDR3 is CASSQESSVEKLFF. The DNA for the CDR3 is TGCGCCAGCAGCCAAGAGTCATCGGTTGAAAAACTGTTTTTT.

This sequence joins TRBV15 and TRBJ2-1; TRBD2 agrees at 8 bases. The CDR3 sequence is 17 residues long. V shed 0 bases and J 6 bases; nucleotides not matched to a gene: 10. Germline V gene data show CDR1 as LNHNV and CDR2 as YYDKDF (reference sequence). CDR3 nucleotide sequence: TGTGCCACCAGCAGAGACAACTTAGCGGGATCCCCCAATGAGCAGTTCTTC. It translates to CATSRDNLAGSPNEQFF.

The genes are TRBV30 and TRBJ1-4; no definite D call. This CDR3 is built from 13 residues. Trimming took off 0 bases at V and 13 bases at J, with 15 bases between the two ends. Germline CDR1 is GTSNPN and CDR2 is SVGIG (reference sequence). CDR3 in amino acids: CAWSVLGADRLFF. CDR3 sequence (DNA): TGTGCCTGGAGTGTTTTGGGCGCTGACCGACTGTTTTTT.

V gene TRBV10-3 combines with J gene TRBJ2-1; 8 positions agree with TRBD2. The V segment lost 0 bases and the J segment 5 bases; nucleotides outside the gene matches: 9. Germline CDR1 and CDR2: ENHRY and SYGVKD. The CDR3 contains 17 residues. The CDR3 protein is CAISESMGTRGNNEQFF. The CDR3 DNA reads TGTGCCATCAGTGAGTCGATGGGGACTAGGGGAAACAATGAGCAGTTCTTC.

V is TRBV21-1 and J is TRBJ1-5; the listed D gene, TRBD1, was not tested against the DNA. TRBV21-1 is deemed a pseudogene. The CDR3 contains 15 residues. This CDR3 reads CASSKRKGGNQPQHF. CDR3 bases: TGTGCCAGCAGCAAACGGAAAGGGGGCAATCAGCCCCAGCATTTT.